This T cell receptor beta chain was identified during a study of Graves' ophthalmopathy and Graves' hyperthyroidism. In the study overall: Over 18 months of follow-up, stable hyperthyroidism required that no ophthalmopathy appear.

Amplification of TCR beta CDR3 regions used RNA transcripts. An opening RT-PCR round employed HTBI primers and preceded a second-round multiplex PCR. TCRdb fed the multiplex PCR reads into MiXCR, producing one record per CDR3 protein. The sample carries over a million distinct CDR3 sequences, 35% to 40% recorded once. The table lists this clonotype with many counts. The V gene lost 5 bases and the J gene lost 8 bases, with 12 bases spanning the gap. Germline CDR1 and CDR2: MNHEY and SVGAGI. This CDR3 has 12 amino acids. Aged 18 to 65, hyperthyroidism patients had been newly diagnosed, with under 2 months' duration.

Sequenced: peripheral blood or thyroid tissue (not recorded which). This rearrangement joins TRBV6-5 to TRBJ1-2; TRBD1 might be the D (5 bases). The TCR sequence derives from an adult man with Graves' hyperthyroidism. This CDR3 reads CASSEVWGGYTF. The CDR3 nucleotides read TGTGCCAGCAGTGAAGTGTGGGGCGGCTACACCTTC.